This entry lists 8 T cell receptor beta chains sequenced from one sample in a study of T cells in Graves' hyperthyroidism and ophthalmopathy. RNA transcripts provided the source from which TCR beta CDR3 regions were amplified. The HTBI set primed first-round TCR CDR3 RT-PCR. TCRdb passed the multiplex PCR reads through MiXCR, listing each CDR3 protein once. The sample includes approximately 600,000 distinct CDR3 sequences, around 20% of them seen just once. The sequenced sample consisted of blood. Source of these receptors: a man aged 25-40 years with Graves' ophthalmopathy.

V gene TRBV6-9 combines with J gene TRBJ2-7; D call uncertain. The V gene's germline CDR1 is MNHGY and CDR2 SVAAGI. V lost 3 bases, J lost 3 bases, and 12 bases lay in between. The CDR3 is 14 amino acids. In nucleotides, the CDR3 is TGTGCCAGCAGTTACAGGCTAGTGGGCTACGAGCAGTACTTC. It encodes CASSYRLVGYEQYF.

The chain recombines TRBV29-1 with TRBJ2-3; TRBD2 matches at 14 bases. This CDR3 has 16 amino acids. Germline V CDR1 and CDR2: SQVTM, ANQGSEA. The CDR3 loop reads CSGLAGGGSSTDTQYF. CDR3 sequence (DNA): TGCAGTGGACTAGCGGGAGGAGGTAGTAGCACAGATACGCAGTATTTT.

The chain recombines TRBV27 with TRBJ1-2; a weak D match, TRBD1 (6 bases). The CDR3 spans 12 residues. Germline loops: CDR1 MNHEY, CDR2 SMNVEV (reference sequence). Trimming removed 5 bases from V and 6 bases from J, with 10 bases in between. CDR3 amino acids: CASSMTGNGYTF. DNA of the CDR3: TGTGCCAGCAGTATGACAGGAAATGGCTACACCTTC.

V is TRBV5-5 and J is TRBJ1-1; D gene unclear. CDR1 and CDR2 (germline): SGHKS, YYEKEE (reference sequence). The CDR3 runs to 13 residues. V was cut by 1 base and J by 1 base, with 5 bases left in between. CDR3: CASSLYENTEAFF. In DNA, the CDR3 is TGTGCCAGCAGCTTGTATGAGAACACTGAAGCTTTCTTT.

This clonotype was found many times. The chain employs TRBV2 and TRBJ2-7; D unresolved. This CDR3 has 12 amino acids. Germline-derived CDR1 and CDR2 are SNHLY and FYNNEI. V lost 3 bases, J lost 2 bases, and 5 bases lay in between. CDR3 in amino acids: CASSDGPYEQYF. The CDR3 DNA is TGTGCCAGCAGTGATGGGCCCTACGAGCAGTACTTC.

This clonotype was detected a few times. The chain recombines TRBV3-1 with TRBJ1-1, with D maybe TRBD1 (6 bases). V was clipped by 0 bases and J by 6 bases, with 17 bases between them. CDR1 and CDR2 from the germline V gene are LGHDT and YNNKEL (reference sequence). The length of the CDR3 is 16 residues. CDR3 in DNA: TGTGCCAGCAGCCAAGAATGGGCAGGGGCTCATCCTGAAGCTTTCTTT. It encodes CASSQEWAGAHPEAFF.

This clonotype has ten or more counts. The V gene is TRBV11-2, the J gene TRBJ2-2; 10 bases line up with TRBD2. The CDR3 is made up of 17 amino acids. The ends lost 4 bases at V and 3 bases at J; junction bases unmatched: 8. Germline CDR1 and CDR2: SGHAT and FQNNGV. The CDR3 nucleotides read TGTGCCAGCAGCTCCCCCCCACTAGCGGGGTACACCGGGGAGCTGTTTTTT. Translating gives CASSSPPLAGYTGELFF.

This clonotype was seen repeatedly, ten times or more. This chain connects TRBV3-1 to TRBJ2-1; 12 bases line up with TRBD2. The CDR3 has 17 residues. Germline V CDR1 and CDR2: LGHDT, YNNKEL (reference sequence). The junction had 9 bases not matched to a gene; V was cut back by 4 bases and J by 5 bases. CDR3: CASSRQLLAGGNNEQFF. The CDR3 coding sequence is TGTGCCAGCAGCCGACAATTACTAGCGGGAGGTAACAATGAGCAGTTCTTC.